Listed here are 21 T cell receptor beta chains from one sample, sequenced in a study of shared clonotypes between healthy human individuals. Data came from immunoSEQ multiplex PCR; TCRdb stores just in-frame clones and leaves some out. Among 1.5 million to 1.9 million clones listed, approximately 98% were seen once. Material for sequencing was naive CD4+ T cells sorted from blood. Subset specified: CD45RA+ positively selected. These TCRs come from a man aged 30 to 45 in good health.

Concerning this clone itself: Other nucleotide sequences in the sample specify the same CDR3. The chain carries TRBV28 and TRBJ1-5; D not resolved. The germline V gene encodes CDR1 MDHEN and CDR2 SYDVKM. The CDR3 loop spans 14 amino acids. V was cut by 3 bases and J by 4 bases, with 10 bases left in between. The CDR3 DNA reads as TGTGCCAGCAGTTTTGTACGGGGAAATCAGCCCCAGCATTTT. Encoded protein: CASSFVRGNQPQHF.

The J gene is TRBJ1-1, the V gene TRBV6-4; D might be TRBD1 (6 bases). CDR3 length: 17 amino acids. CDR1 is MRHNA, CDR2 SNTAGT, per germline. The V end lost 0 bases, the J end lost 3 bases, and 17 bases lay between the germline ends. The CDR3 bases are TGTGCCAGCAGTGACTCGAAGCTTGGGGGCCTTGACACTGAAGCTTTCTTT. Protein sequence: CASSDSKLGGLDTEAFF.

J is TRBJ2-7 and V is TRBV14, with 11 nucleotides matching TRBD2. CDR3 size: 17 residues. CDR1 and CDR2 (germline): SGHDN, FVKESK. V shed 1 base, J shed 1 base, and the junction held 6 bases outside the gene matches. The CDR3: CASSQVLGTSGSYEQYF. The CDR3 nucleotides are TGTGCCAGCAGCCAAGTTCTTGGGACTAGCGGATCCTACGAGCAGTACTTC.

The chain recombines TRBV27 with TRBJ2-7; tentative D call: TRBD1 (5 bases). CDR1 is MNHEY, CDR2 SMNVEV, per germline (reference sequence). This CDR3 contains 14 residues. Trimming stripped 2 bases from V and 3 bases from J, with 11 bases between. The CDR3 reads CASSLNFQGYEQYF. CDR3 DNA: TGTGCCAGCAGTTTAAACTTTCAGGGCTACGAGCAGTACTTC.

The sample holds one count of this clone. The chain links TRBV2 to TRBJ2-3; a possible D gene is TRBD1 (6 bases). Trimming took off 7 bases at V and 4 bases at J, with 9 bases between the two ends. Per the germline V gene, CDR1 is SNHLY and CDR2 is FYNNEI. The CDR3 runs 12 residues. CDR3: CASNQGSDTQYF. In DNA form, the CDR3 reads TGTGCCAGCAATCAGGGGTCAGATACGCAGTATTTT.

In the case of this clone: Other nucleotide sequences from this sample produce the same CDR3. V is TRBV4-3 and J is TRBJ2-1; possibly TRBD1 or TRBD2 for D (5 bases each). This CDR3 comprises 15 residues. Trimming cost V 0 bases and J 0 bases, with 6 bases left between them. The germline gives CDR1 LGHNA, CDR2 YSLEER. The CDR3 spells CASSQDGGSYNEQFF. The CDR3 coding sequence is TGCGCCAGCAGCCAAGATGGGGGCTCCTACAATGAGCAGTTCTTC.

V and J are TRBV5-1 and TRBJ1-1; unclear D gene. There are 15 residues in the CDR3. Trimming removed 4 bases at V and 4 bases at J, with 17 bases between. Germline CDR1 SGHRS, CDR2 YFSETQ. DNA for the CDR3: TGCGCCAGCAGCGGAGACGGGCAGGCGGGCACTGAAGCTTTCTTT. Translating gives CASSGDGQAGTEAFF.

The V gene is TRBV10-3, the J gene TRBJ2-7; 9 bases align to TRBD1. Germline V gene lookup returns CDR1 ENHRY and CDR2 SYGVKD. This CDR3 is built from 13 residues. V lost 10 bases and J lost 6; bases outside the gene matches: 10. CDR3 residues: CATTPGQGIEQYF. Written as DNA, the CDR3 is TGTGCCACCACCCCGGGACAGGGTATCGAGCAGTACTTC.

CDR3: CASSLSGAPGTEAFF. CDR3 DNA sequence: TGCGCCAGCAGCCTCTCCGGGGCCCCGGGGACTGAAGCTTTCTTT. The chain uses TRBV5-1 and TRBJ1-1, with TRBD1 as a possible D gene (5 bases). The germline CDR1 and CDR2 sequences are SGHRS and YFSETQ. This CDR3 is built from 15 residues. The V end was cut by 4 bases, the J end by 5 bases, with 18 bases between.

This clone was seen just once. The genes are TRBV28 and TRBJ2-5; D is uncertain. The CDR3 runs 14 residues. The V gene's germline CDR1 is MDHEN and CDR2 SYDVKM. The ends were cut back, 4 bases at V and 3 bases at J, with 12 bases in the middle. CDR3 loop: CASSSPPVKETQYF. The CDR3 region has the DNA TGTGCCAGCAGTTCCCCCCCGGTCAAAGAGACCCAGTACTTC.

As for this clone: This sample also contains other DNA sequences that code for the same CDR3. V gene TRBV5-4 combines with J gene TRBJ2-2, with TRBD1 matching 8 bases. Trimming cost V 0 bases and J 3 bases; bases outside gene matches: 1. CDR3 length: 15 residues. CDR1 is SGHNT and CDR2 is YYREEE in the germline V gene (reference sequence). Written as DNA, the CDR3 is TGTGCCAGCAGCTTGGCAGGGGGCGACACCGGGGAGCTGTTTTTT. Translation: CASSLAGGDTGELFF.

About this clone: The sample holds other DNA sequences that translate to the same CDR3. V is TRBV11-2 and J is TRBJ2-7; D may be TRBD1 (5 bases). The CDR3 has 13 residues. Trimming removed 1 base at V and 3 bases at J, with 7 bases between. Germline-derived CDR1 and CDR2 are SGHAT and FQNNGV. The CDR3 sequence: CASSLGGVYEQYF. CDR3 bases: TGTGCCAGCAGCTTAGGGGGCGTCTACGAGCAGTACTTC.

The CDR3 region has the DNA TGCGCCAGCAGCCAAGATAGACAGGGGCTAACCTCTGGGGCCAACGTCCTGACTTTC. Encoded protein: CASSQDRQGLTSGANVLTF. J is TRBJ2-6 and V is TRBV4-1; 8 bases fit TRBD1. The CDR3 totals 19 residues. Germline CDR1 reads MGHRA; CDR2 reads YSYEKL. After removal of 0 bases from V and 0 bases from J, the junction contained 7 bases not matched to a gene.

CDR3 bases: TGTGCCATCAGGAGACAGCCGAACACTGAAGCTTTCTTT. Its protein product is CAIRRQPNTEAFF. The J gene is TRBJ1-1, the V gene TRBV10-3; D might be TRBD1 (5 bases). Trimming removed 6 bases at V and 1 base at J, with 9 bases between. Germline V lookup: CDR1 ENHRY, CDR2 SYGVKD. This CDR3 region has 13 residues.

The chain recombines TRBV2 with TRBJ2-3, with D hard to call. The V end was cut by 5 bases, the J end by 0 bases, with 9 bases between. CDR1 is SNHLY, CDR2 FYNNEI, per germline. The CDR3 runs to 14 residues. CDR3: CASSTFLSTDTQYF. The CDR3 nucleotides read TGTGCCAGCAGTACCTTCTTGAGCACAGATACGCAGTATTTT.

The chain links TRBV6-5 to TRBJ2-2; 7 positions match TRBD1. This CDR3 region has 14 residues. Germline assignment: CDR1 MNHEY and CDR2 SVGAGI. J was trimmed by 4 bases and V by 9 bases; bases with no gene match: 8. The CDR3 spells CASRPDRVTGELFF. CDR3 bases: TGTGCCAGTCGACCAGACAGGGTCACCGGGGAGCTGTTTTTT.

This clone was counted once. The rearrangement links TRBV11-2 to TRBJ2-2; D possibly uses TRBD1 or TRBD2 (5 bases each). The CDR3 has 18 residues. Germline lookup yields CDR1 SGHAT and CDR2 FQNNGV. V shed 3 bases and J shed 3 bases, with 20 bases lying between them. CDR3 protein: CASSLNKGGASHTGELFF. For the CDR3, the DNA is TGTGCCAGCAGCTTGAATAAGGGTGGGGCTAGCCACACCGGGGAGCTGTTTTTT.

The chain employs TRBV5-1 and TRBJ2-5; D tentatively fits TRBD1 or TRBD2 (5 bases each). Between the trimmed V and J ends, which lost 0 bases and 2 bases, there was a span of 11 bases. Germline CDR1 reads SGHRS; CDR2 reads YFSETQ. This CDR3 comprises 15 residues. The CDR3 bases are TGCGCCAGCAGCTTGGAGGGGACGGTACAAGAGACCCAGTACTTC. Protein sequence: CASSLEGTVQETQYF.

This chain connects TRBV9 to TRBJ2-3; D is possibly TRBD1 or TRBD2 (6 bases each). V was clipped by 1 base and J by 4 bases, with 16 bases between them. Looked up from germline, CDR1 is SGDLS and CDR2 is YYNGEE. CDR3 size: 16 residues. CDR3 DNA: TGTGCCAGCAGCGTAAGGGGGGAGCTGAGTTCAGATACGCAGTATTTT. Its translation is CASSVRGELSSDTQYF.

The V gene is TRBV11-2, the J gene TRBJ2-7; possible D gene TRBD2, 5 bases. V was cut by 5 bases and J by 0 bases, with 8 bases left in between. The germline gives CDR1 SGHAT, CDR2 FQNNGV. This CDR3 region has 13 residues. CDR3 residues: CASSRGFSYEQYF. The CDR3 bases are TGTGCCAGCAGCCGCGGGTTCTCCTACGAGCAGTACTTC.

J is TRBJ2-2 and V is TRBV5-1; TRBD1 matches 7 bases. The V gene end was trimmed by 4 bases and the J gene end by 4 bases; junction bases not matched to a gene: 4. The CDR3 runs 14 residues. Germline CDR1 SGHRS, CDR2 YFSETQ. The DNA for the CDR3 is TGCGCCAGCAGCGAAAGACAGGGCACCGGGGAGCTGTTTTTT. Protein: CASSERQGTGELFF.